Below, 32 T cell receptor beta chains from the same sample are listed, as sequenced in a study of shared clonotypes between healthy human individuals. Naive CD8 cells, CD45RO-negative and positively selected for CCR7, excluded terminally differentiated effector memory CD45RA+ cells. Clones were sequenced by immunoSEQ multiplex PCR, and TCRdb holds only the in-frame ones, with some missing. The data contain millions of clones, about 95% of them seen just once; the ten biggest clones take up approximately 1.2%. The sample was naive CD8+ T cells sorted from blood. These TCRs come from a man aged 18-30 years in good health.

The rearrangement joins TRBV28 to TRBJ2-3; 7 bases match TRBD1. In germline, CDR1 is MDHEN, CDR2 SYDVKM. The CDR3 contains 12 residues. The junction had 3 bases not matched to a gene; V was cut back by 7 bases and J by 5 bases. CDR3 coding DNA: TGTGCCAGCAACAGGGGCGGAGATACGCAGTATTTT. As protein: CASNRGGDTQYF.

This rearrangement joins TRBV6-1 to TRBJ2-7; TRBD1 agrees at 7 bases. Germline CDR1 MNHNS, CDR2 SASEGT. This CDR3 is built from 14 residues. The trim removed 4 bases at V and 5 bases at J, leaving 8 bases unmatched. CDR3 amino acids: CASSAERGLDEQYF. The CDR3, as DNA: TGTGCCAGCAGTGCGGAGAGGGGGCTCGACGAGCAGTACTTC.

The V call is TRBV6-6, the J call TRBJ1-2; D is undetermined. The CDR3 length is 13 residues. Per the germline V gene, CDR1 is MNHNY and CDR2 is SVGAGI (reference sequence). The V end lost 4 bases, the J end lost 3 bases, and 9 bases lay between the germline ends. The CDR3 protein is CASSSDGYYGYTF. The CDR3 DNA sequence: TGTGCCAGCAGTTCCGACGGTTACTATGGCTACACCTTC.

The chain uses TRBV30 and TRBJ1-2, with a tentative D call TRBD1 (5 bases). The germline V and J ends were trimmed by 2 bases and 7 bases, with 32 bases remaining between them. Germline V gives CDR1 GTSNPN, CDR2 SVGIG (reference sequence). The CDR3 runs to 19 residues. The CDR3 is CAWSLPLGPHLPLSSGYTF. The CDR3 DNA follows: TGTGCCTGGAGTCTCCCTTTGGGACCTCACCTCCCATTGTCTTCTGGCTACACCTTC.

This clone has a single count. This sample also contains other DNA sequences that code for the same CDR3. The V call is TRBV5-1, the J call TRBJ1-1; D remains unclear. CDR1 and CDR2 (germline): SGHRS, YFSETQ. Deletions cut 2 bases from V and 1 base from J, with 9 bases between. CDR3 length equals 14 residues. DNA for the CDR3: TGCGCCAGCAGCTTAGTCTCCGAGAACACTGAAGCTTTCTTT. Translation gives CASSLVSENTEAFF.

This clone was seen a few times. Other DNA variants within this sample encode the same CDR3. The CDR3 sequence is CASSLATGVGNQPQHF. DNA for the CDR3: TGTGCCAGCAGCTTAGCGACAGGGGTTGGCAATCAGCCCCAGCATTTT. This chain connects TRBV7-9 to TRBJ1-5; 8 bases are shared with TRBD1. With 0 bases clipped from V and 2 bases from J, the junction kept 3 bases outside the gene matches. The CDR3 is 16 residues long. CDR1 is SEHNR, CDR2 FQNEAQ, per germline (reference sequence).

The V and J genes are TRBV5-6 and TRBJ2-3; no reliable D call. CDR3 size: 14 residues. V lost 9 bases and J lost 5, with 19 bases in between. Germline CDR1 and CDR2: SGHDT and YYEEEE. For the CDR3, the DNA is TGTGCCACCGCCGGTCCAGAGGATAGAGATACGCAGTATTTT. Its translation: CATAGPEDRDTQYF.

The sample holds one count of this clone. This specimen includes other DNA sequences encoding the same CDR3. V usage is TRBV29-1 and J usage is TRBJ2-7; 7 positions match TRBD2. With V trimmed by 2 bases and J by 0 bases, 1 base remained unmatched. The CDR3 runs to 13 residues. Germline loops: CDR1 SQVTM, CDR2 ANQGSEA. The chain's CDR3 is CSVESGTSYEQYF. The CDR3 region has the DNA TGCAGCGTTGAAAGCGGGACCTCCTACGAGCAGTACTTC.

Only one count was recorded for this clone. This sequence joins TRBV6-1 and TRBJ2-5; 8 nucleotides match TRBD2. The CDR3 extends over 18 amino acids. The J segment lost 0 bases and the V segment lost 2 bases, leaving 11 bases of the junction unmatched. Germline CDR1 MNHNS, CDR2 SASEGT. As DNA, the CDR3 is TGTGCCAGCAGTGAAAATCCAGCGGGGGCCATGTACCAAGAGACCCAGTACTTC. Translation: CASSENPAGAMYQETQYF.

The chain employs TRBV4-1 and TRBJ2-1, with TRBD2 matching 8 bases. This CDR3 is 18 amino acids long. Germline CDR1 is MGHRA and CDR2 is YSYEKL. V lost 1 base to trimming and J lost 2 bases; unmatched junction nucleotides: 10. CDR3 region: CASSQGAGALNPYNEQFF. For the CDR3, the DNA is TGCGCCAGCAGCCAAGGAGCGGGGGCCTTAAATCCCTACAATGAGCAGTTCTTC.

The chain uses TRBV28 and TRBJ1-2; TRBD1 matches 7 bases. After removal of 5 bases from V and 8 bases from J, the junction contained 11 bases not matched to a gene. The CDR3 sequence is 14 residues long. CDR1 is MDHEN and CDR2 is SYDVKM in the germline V gene. CDR3 in DNA: TGTGCCAGCAGTCCGACAGGGCTAAACTTGGGCTACACCTTC. Amino acids: CASSPTGLNLGYTF.

The genes are TRBV10-3 and TRBJ2-1, with D perhaps assigned TRBD1 or TRBD2 (6 bases each). Germline V gene data show CDR1 as ENHRY and CDR2 as SYGVKD. Between the trimmed V and J ends, which lost 6 bases and 5 bases, there was a span of 14 bases. This CDR3 region has 14 residues. In nucleotides, the CDR3 is TGTGCCATCAGCCCACGGGGGCAGGACAATGAGCAGTTCTTC. This gives the protein CAISPRGQDNEQFF.

CDR3 amino acids: CASSLSSASGRVNEQFF. Here the CDR3 DNA reads TGTGCCAGCAGCTTGTCTTCAGCTAGCGGGAGAGTCAATGAGCAGTTCTTC. V gene TRBV5-4 combines with J gene TRBJ2-1; TRBD2 matches at 10 bases. This CDR3 region has 17 residues. CDR1 and CDR2 (germline): SGHNT, YYREEE (reference sequence). V trimming: 1 base; J trimming: 6 bases; junction bases outside the gene matches: 10. The whole variable domain, remainder taken from reference TRBV5-4 and TRBJ2-1, is ETGVTQSPTHLIKTRGQQVTLRCSSQSGHNTVSWYQQALGQGPQFIFQYYREEENGRGNFPPRFSGLQFPNYSSELNVNALELDDSALYLCASSLSSASGRVNEQFFGPGTRLTVL.

The V and J genes are TRBV2 and TRBJ1-2; 7 nucleotides line up with TRBD1. The CDR3 runs 16 residues. Germline assignment: CDR1 SNHLY and CDR2 FYNNEI. The junction had 11 bases not matched to a gene; V was cut back by 4 bases and J by 3 bases. The CDR3: CASSGATGLLDYGYTF. For the CDR3, the DNA is TGTGCCAGCAGTGGGGCGACAGGGTTGCTTGACTATGGCTACACCTTC. Full variable domain (outside the CDR3, taken from reference TRBV2 and TRBJ1-2): EPEVTQTPSHQVTQMGQEVILRCVPISNHLYFYWYRQILGQKVEFLVSFYNNEISEKSEIFDDQFSVERPDGSNFTLKIRSTKLEDSAMYFCASSGATGLLDYGYTFGSGTRLTVV.

The V call is TRBV10-2, the J call TRBJ1-4; 11 bases align to TRBD1. This CDR3 is 13 amino acids long. Trimming at V came to 8 bases and at J to 7 bases, leaving 3 bases not matched to a gene. The germline V gene encodes CDR1 WSHSY and CDR2 SAAADI. CDR3 DNA sequence: TGCGCCAGCGGGACAGGGGGAAGTGAAAAACTGTTTTTT. It is translated as CASGTGGSEKLFF.

The chain uses TRBV30 and TRBJ2-7; D is perhaps TRBD2 (5 bases). Germline lookup yields CDR1 GTSNPN and CDR2 SVGIG (reference sequence). Deletions cut 2 bases from V and 2 bases from J, with 16 bases between. The CDR3 sequence is 15 residues long. The CDR3 protein is CAWSFGIGGPYEQYF. CDR3 nucleotide sequence: TGTGCCTGGAGTTTCGGGATAGGAGGCCCCTACGAGCAGTACTTC.

This rearrangement joins TRBV19 to TRBJ2-4, with a weak D call TRBD2 (5 bases). V was pared by 8 bases and J by 9 bases, with 14 bases between. Germline V gene data show CDR1 as LNHDA and CDR2 as SQIVND (reference sequence). This CDR3 is 12 amino acids long. DNA for the CDR3: TGTGCCAGTTCTTTGGTTGAGGGCATTCAGTACTTC. Its protein is CASSLVEGIQYF.

The rearrangement uses TRBV11-2 and TRBJ2-1, with 7 bases matching TRBD2. CDR3 length: 15 amino acids. Germline trimming cut 3 bases from V and 4 bases from J; bases unmatched to any gene: 6. CDR1 and CDR2 (germline): SGHAT, FQNNGV. CDR3 DNA: TGTGCCAGCAGCTTGACCTTGGGGGGGTACAATGAGCAGTTCTTC. It yields the protein CASSLTLGGYNEQFF.

Concerning this clone itself: Within the sample, other DNA sequences also encode this same CDR3. The CDR3 sequence: CASSESSYNEQFF. Here the CDR3 DNA reads TGTGCCAGCAGCGAGAGCTCCTACAATGAGCAGTTCTTC. The V call is TRBV6-5, the J call TRBJ2-1; D uncertain. V was cut by 6 bases and J by 0 bases, with 6 bases left in between. CDR3 length equals 13 residues. Germline V CDR1 and CDR2: MNHEY, SVGAGI.

The chain recombines TRBV29-1 with TRBJ2-1; D is ambiguous. The CDR3 covers 15 residues. V gave up 2 bases and J gave up 0 bases, with 11 bases separating them. CDR1 SQVTM and CDR2 ANQGSEA come from the germline V gene. CDR3: CSVERVGTSYNEQFF. DNA for the CDR3: TGCAGCGTTGAACGGGTGGGAACCTCCTACAATGAGCAGTTCTTC.

This clone was counted once. This chain links TRBV7-9 with TRBJ1-4; D unresolved. CDR1 is SEHNR and CDR2 is FQNEAQ in the germline V gene (reference sequence). V lost 5 bases, J lost 0 bases, and 10 bases lay in between. This CDR3 comprises 15 residues. The CDR3 bases are TGTGCCAGCAGCCCCTCCATCCCAACTAATGAAAAACTGTTTTTT. Translation: CASSPSIPTNEKLFF.

The J gene is TRBJ2-7, the V gene TRBV18, with D possibly being TRBD2 (5 bases). The CDR3 covers 13 residues. V was clipped by 3 bases and J by 3 bases, with 9 bases between them. Per the germline V gene, CDR1 is KGHSH and CDR2 is LQKENI. DNA for the CDR3: TGTGCCAGCTCACCGGGAGCCGTCTACGAGCAGTACTTC. It encodes CASSPGAVYEQYF.

A word on this clone: The sample has other DNA sequences that encode this CDR3 too. The genes are TRBV5-6 and TRBJ2-7; D call uncertain. The germline V and J ends were trimmed by 0 bases and 1 base, with 5 bases remaining between them. The CDR3 runs to 13 residues. Germline lookup yields CDR1 SGHDT and CDR2 YYEEEE. CDR3 sequence: CASSLDGSYEQYF. The CDR3 DNA sequence: TGTGCCAGCAGCTTGGACGGTTCCTACGAGCAGTACTTC.

This rearrangement joins TRBV29-1 to TRBJ2-1; 9 bases fit TRBD2. This CDR3 is 15 amino acids long. J was trimmed by 7 bases and V by 3 bases; bases with no gene match: 10. The germline CDR1 and CDR2 sequences are SQVTM and ANQGSEA. CDR3: CSVDTTSGPRNEQFF. DNA for the CDR3: TGCAGCGTTGATACGACTAGCGGACCCCGAAATGAGCAGTTCTTC.

V usage is TRBV28 and J usage is TRBJ2-3, with a possible D match to TRBD1 (6 bases). Germline CDR1 reads MDHEN; CDR2 reads SYDVKM. The CDR3 spans 15 residues. V was cut by 5 bases and J by 3 bases, with 15 bases left in between. CDR3 coding DNA: TGTGCCAGCAGTCCTGGGGTAGGGGGAACAGATACGCAGTATTTT. It encodes CASSPGVGGTDTQYF.

This clone was observed a single time. The chain recombines TRBV4-1 with TRBJ1-1, with 7 positions matching TRBD1. This CDR3 has 11 residues. Germline CDR1 and CDR2: MGHRA and YSYEKL. J gave up 8 bases and V 5 bases, and 2 bases lay outside the gene matches. Here the CDR3 DNA reads TGCGCCAGCAGCGCGACAGGGGAAGCTTTCTTT. Translated, it gives CASSATGEAFF.

The CDR3 nucleotides read TGCGCCAGCACGGTGGGGGCTGAGACCGGGGAGCTGTTTTTT. The encoded protein is CASTVGAETGELFF. The V and J genes are TRBV5-1 and TRBJ2-2; D perhaps matches TRBD1 (6 bases). V lost 6 bases to trimming and J lost 5 bases, with 14 bases between them. Germline lookup yields CDR1 SGHRS and CDR2 YFSETQ. CDR3 size: 14 residues.

The V and J genes are TRBV5-6 and TRBJ1-2, with D perhaps TRBD1 (5 bases). Germline-derived CDR1 and CDR2 are SGHDT and YYEEEE. CDR3 size: 14 residues. V was pared by 2 bases and J by 4 bases, with 12 bases between. The CDR3 bases are TGTGCCAGCAGCTTCTCTGAGGGGAGCTATGGCTACACCTTC. Translating gives CASSFSEGSYGYTF.

This rearrangement joins TRBV6-6 to TRBJ2-2; possibly TRBD1 for D (6 bases). Per germline, CDR1 MNHNY and CDR2 SVGAGI (reference sequence). CDR3 size: 14 residues. The ends were cut back, 4 bases at V and 4 bases at J, with 10 bases in the middle. Written as DNA, the CDR3 is TGTGCCAGCAGTTCATGGACAGTCACCGGGGAGCTGTTTTTT. Protein product: CASSSWTVTGELFF.

V usage is TRBV5-6 and J usage is TRBJ2-7; 11 bases are a match to TRBD2. The CDR3 has 14 residues. Germline CDR1 and CDR2: SGHDT and YYEEEE. V trimming: 2 bases; J trimming: 3 bases; junction bases outside the gene matches: 1. In nucleotides, the CDR3 is TGTGCCAGCAGCTTTGGACTAGCGGGCTACGAGCAGTACTTC. Its translation is CASSFGLAGYEQYF.

This rearrangement joins TRBV5-5 to TRBJ2-7; no clear D gene. CDR3 size: 12 residues. Trimming stripped 4 bases from V and 6 bases from J, with 11 bases between. From germline, CDR1 is SGHKS and CDR2 YYEKEE (reference sequence). In DNA form, the CDR3 reads TGTGCCAGCAGCCCAAAAGCACCCGAGCAGTACTTC. It codes for CASSPKAPEQYF.

V and J are TRBV5-1 and TRBJ2-2; 13 nucleotides line up with TRBD2. V lost 3 bases, J lost 5 bases, and 1 base stayed unmatched. Germline CDR1 and CDR2: SGHRS and YFSETQ. This CDR3 has 15 amino acids. The CDR3 loop is CASSWTSGRTGELFF. DNA for the CDR3: TGCGCCAGCAGCTGGACTAGCGGGAGAACCGGGGAGCTGTTTTTT.